This TCR beta chain was retrieved from a study of tumor-infiltrating lymphocytes in oesophageal squamous cell carcinoma. TCRdb re-analysed the PCR reads in MiXCR, keeping a single row per CDR3 protein. The sample holds about 21,000 distinct CDR3 sequences, around two fifths seen once. This clonotype was counted a single time. This is likely a read error, given that the CDR3 carries no conserved phenylalanine or tryptophan at its end. There are 13 residues in the CDR3. The germline gives CDR1 MDHEN, CDR2 SYDVKM. The sequenced sample consisted of esophageal tumor tissue. This chain uses TRBV28 with TRBJ1-1; unclear D gene. The J call is doubtful: the DNA matches TRBJ2-3 better. The receptor was isolated from a male donor with esophageal squamous cell carcinoma. CDR3 in DNA: TGTGCCAGCAGTCTATATGGTTCCTACGAGCAGTATTCT. Protein: CASSLYGSYEQYS.